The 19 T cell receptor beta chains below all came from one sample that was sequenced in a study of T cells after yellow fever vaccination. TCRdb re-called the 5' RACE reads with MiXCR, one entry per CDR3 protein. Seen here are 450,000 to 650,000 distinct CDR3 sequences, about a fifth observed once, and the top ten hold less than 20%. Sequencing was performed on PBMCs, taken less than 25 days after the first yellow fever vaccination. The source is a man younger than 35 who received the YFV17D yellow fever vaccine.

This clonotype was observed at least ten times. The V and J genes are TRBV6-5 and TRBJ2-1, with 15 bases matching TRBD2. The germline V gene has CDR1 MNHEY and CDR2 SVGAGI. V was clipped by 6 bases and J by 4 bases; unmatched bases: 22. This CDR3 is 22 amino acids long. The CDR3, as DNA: TGTGCCAGCAGAAGCAGGACTAGCGGGGGGGCCGTTGGTCCCACATGGTACAATGAGCAGTTCTTC. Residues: CASRSRTSGGAVGPTWYNEQFF.

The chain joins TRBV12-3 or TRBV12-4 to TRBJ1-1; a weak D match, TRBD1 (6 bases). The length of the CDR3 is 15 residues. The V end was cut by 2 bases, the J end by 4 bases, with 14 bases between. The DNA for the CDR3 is TGTGCCAGCAGTTTAAAACCGGGGGCCAGCACTGAAGCTTTCTTT. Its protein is CASSLKPGASTEAFF.

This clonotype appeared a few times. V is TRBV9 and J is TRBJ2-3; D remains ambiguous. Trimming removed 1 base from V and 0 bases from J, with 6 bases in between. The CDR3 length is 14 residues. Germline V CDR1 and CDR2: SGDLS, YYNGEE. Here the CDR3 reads CASSVQTSTDTQYF. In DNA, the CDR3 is TGTGCCAGCAGCGTACAGACAAGCACAGATACGCAGTATTTT.

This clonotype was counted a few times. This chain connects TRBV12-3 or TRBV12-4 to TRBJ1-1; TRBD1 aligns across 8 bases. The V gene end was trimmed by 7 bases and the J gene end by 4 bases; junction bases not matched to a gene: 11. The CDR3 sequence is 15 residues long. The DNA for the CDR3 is TGTGCCAGCATCACAGGGGGGGGCACTGGCACTGAAGCTTTCTTT. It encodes CASITGGGTGTEAFF.

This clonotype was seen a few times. CDR3 in amino acids: CATSTTRVSYEQYV. The DNA for the CDR3 is TGTGCCACCAGCACGACCAGGGTGTCCTACGAGCAGTACGTC. This chain links TRBV15 with TRBJ2-7, with D maybe TRBD1 (5 bases). Per germline, CDR1 LNHNV and CDR2 YYDKDF (reference sequence). CDR3 length: 14 amino acids. V was shortened by 4 bases and J by 1 base, with 11 bases between the two germline ends.

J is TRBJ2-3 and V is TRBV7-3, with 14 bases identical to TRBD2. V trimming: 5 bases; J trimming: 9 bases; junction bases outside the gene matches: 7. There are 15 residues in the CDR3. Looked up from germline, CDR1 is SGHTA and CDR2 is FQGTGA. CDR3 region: CASSLGLAGDGTQYF. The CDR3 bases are TGTGCCAGCAGCCTGGGACTAGCGGGGGATGGGACGCAGTATTTT.

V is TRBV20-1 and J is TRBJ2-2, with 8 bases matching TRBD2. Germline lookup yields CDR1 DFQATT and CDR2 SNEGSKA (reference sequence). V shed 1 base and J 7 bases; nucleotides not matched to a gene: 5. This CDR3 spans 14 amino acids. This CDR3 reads CSARGGGRGGELFF. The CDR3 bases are TGCAGTGCTAGAGGCGGGGGGCGAGGCGGGGAGCTGTTTTTT.

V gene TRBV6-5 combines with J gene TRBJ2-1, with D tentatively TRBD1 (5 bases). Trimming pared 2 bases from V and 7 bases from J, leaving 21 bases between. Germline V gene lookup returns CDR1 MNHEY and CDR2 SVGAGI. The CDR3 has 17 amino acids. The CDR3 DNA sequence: TGTGCCAGCAGTTACGGGGCTACTAATCCTACGTGGAATGAGCAGTTCTTC. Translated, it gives CASSYGATNPTWNEQFF.

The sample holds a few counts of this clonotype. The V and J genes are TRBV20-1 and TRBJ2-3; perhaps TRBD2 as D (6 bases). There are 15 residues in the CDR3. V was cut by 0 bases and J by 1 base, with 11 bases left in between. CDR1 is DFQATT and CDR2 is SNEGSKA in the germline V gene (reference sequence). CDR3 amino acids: CSAREGLVGTDTQYF. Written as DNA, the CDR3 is TGCAGTGCTAGAGAGGGACTGGTGGGCACAGATACGCAGTATTTT.

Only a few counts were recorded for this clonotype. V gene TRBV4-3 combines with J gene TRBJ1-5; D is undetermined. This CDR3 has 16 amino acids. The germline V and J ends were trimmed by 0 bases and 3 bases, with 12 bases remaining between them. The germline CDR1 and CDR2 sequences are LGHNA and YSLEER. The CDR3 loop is CASSQDWALINQPQHF. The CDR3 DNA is TGCGCCAGCAGCCAAGATTGGGCCCTGATCAATCAGCCCCAGCATTTT.

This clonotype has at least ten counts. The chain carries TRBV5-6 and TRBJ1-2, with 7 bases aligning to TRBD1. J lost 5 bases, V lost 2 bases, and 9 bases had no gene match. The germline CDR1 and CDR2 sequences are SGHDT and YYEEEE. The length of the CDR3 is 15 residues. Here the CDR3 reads CASSFISDRWYGYTF. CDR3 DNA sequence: TGTGCCAGCAGCTTTATATCGGACAGGTGGTATGGCTACACCTTC.

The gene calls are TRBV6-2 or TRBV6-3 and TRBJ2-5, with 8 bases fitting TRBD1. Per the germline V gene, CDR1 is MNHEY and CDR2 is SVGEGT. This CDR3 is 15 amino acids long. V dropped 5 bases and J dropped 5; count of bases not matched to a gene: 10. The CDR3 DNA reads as TGTGCCAGCAGTACTCCCGGACAGGGCGGCGAGACCCAGTACTTC. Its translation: CASSTPGQGGETQYF.

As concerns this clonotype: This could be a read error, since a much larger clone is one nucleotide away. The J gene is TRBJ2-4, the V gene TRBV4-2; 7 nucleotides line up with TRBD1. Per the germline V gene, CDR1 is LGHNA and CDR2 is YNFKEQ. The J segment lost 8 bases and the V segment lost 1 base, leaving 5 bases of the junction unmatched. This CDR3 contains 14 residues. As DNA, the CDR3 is TGTGCCAGCAGCCAAGGGGCAGGGGGAGACATTCAGTACTTC. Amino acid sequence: CASSQGAGGDIQYF.

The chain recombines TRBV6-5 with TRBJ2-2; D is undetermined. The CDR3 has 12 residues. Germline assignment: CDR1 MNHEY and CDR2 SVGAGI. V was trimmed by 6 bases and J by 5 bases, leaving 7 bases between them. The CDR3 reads CASSAVTGELFF. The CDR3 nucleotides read TGTGCCAGCAGCGCGGTAACCGGGGAGCTGTTTTTT.

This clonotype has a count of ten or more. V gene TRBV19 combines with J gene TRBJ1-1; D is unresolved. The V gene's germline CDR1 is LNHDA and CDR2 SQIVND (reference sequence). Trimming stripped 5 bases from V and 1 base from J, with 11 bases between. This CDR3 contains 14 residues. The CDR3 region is CASSQPVSNTEAFF. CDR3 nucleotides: TGTGCCAGTAGTCAACCAGTCTCGAACACTGAAGCTTTCTTT.

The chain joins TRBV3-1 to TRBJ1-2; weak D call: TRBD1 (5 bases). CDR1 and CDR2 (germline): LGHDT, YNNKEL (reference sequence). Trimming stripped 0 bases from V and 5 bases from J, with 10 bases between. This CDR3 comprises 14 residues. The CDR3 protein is CASSQEGTAYGYTF. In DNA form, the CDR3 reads TGTGCCAGCAGCCAAGAAGGGACGGCTTATGGCTACACCTTC.

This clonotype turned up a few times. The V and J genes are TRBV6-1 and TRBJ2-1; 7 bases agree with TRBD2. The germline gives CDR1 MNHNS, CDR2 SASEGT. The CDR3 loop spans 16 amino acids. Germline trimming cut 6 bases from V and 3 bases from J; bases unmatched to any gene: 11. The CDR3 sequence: CASREYTTSFYNEQFF. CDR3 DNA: TGTGCCAGCAGGGAATATACGACTAGCTTCTACAATGAGCAGTTCTTC.

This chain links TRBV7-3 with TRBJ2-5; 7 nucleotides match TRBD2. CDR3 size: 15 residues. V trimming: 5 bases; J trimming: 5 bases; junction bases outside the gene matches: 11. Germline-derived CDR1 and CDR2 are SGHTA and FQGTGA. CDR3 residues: CASSASGLEVETQYF. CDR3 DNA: TGTGCCAGCAGCGCGTCCGGACTAGAGGTGGAGACCCAGTACTTC.

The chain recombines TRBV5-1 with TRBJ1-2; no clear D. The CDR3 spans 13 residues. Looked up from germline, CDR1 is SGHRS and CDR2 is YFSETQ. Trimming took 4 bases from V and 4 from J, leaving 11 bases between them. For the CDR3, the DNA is TGCGCCAGCAGCGCCGCGAGTAGCTATGGCTACACCTTC. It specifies CASSAASSYGYTF.